This T cell receptor (beta chain) was sequenced for a study of OX40 agonist ivuxolimab in advanced cancers. In terms of the full investigation: Ivuxolimab, which targeted the costimulatory receptor OX40 (CD134), was an agonistic, fully human IgG2 monoclonal antibody. The point of sequencing TCRbeta in the periphery was to test whether ivuxolimab changed TCR sequence diversity and drove clonal T-cell expansion. Patients were allowed to have had prior anti-PD-1, anti-PD-L1 or anti-CTLA-4 therapy, and 40% of the dose-escalation patients had previously received checkpoint inhibitors. Among the roughly 50 dose-escalation patients, about 19 had hepatocellular carcinoma, 15 or so melanoma, 9 renal cell carcinoma and 9 head and neck cancer. In the dose-escalation cohort, approximately 83% of patients were male, and the mean age was 60 years with a range of about 20 to 80. Partial responses were achieved by three dose-escalation patients, of whom one had hepatocellular carcinoma and two had cutaneous melanoma. The paper describes the monotherapy dose-escalation part (N = 52 patients) of the phase I trial of ivuxolimab. Intravenous ivuxolimab was administered to patients every 2 weeks at six dose levels: 0.01, 0.1, 0.3, 1.5, 3 and 10 mg/kg.

Genomic DNA was extracted from sorted cells for sequencing of the TCRbeta CDR3 region. The immunoSEQ Assay was used to sequence the TCRbeta CDR3 regions. In TCRdb, the immuneACCESS table is reduced to in-frame sequences with V and J assigned. These tables do not hold every clone; where another copy was compared, an unresolved V gene accounts for under half, and the others remain unexplained. The sample table shows around 40,000 clones, and roughly 80% are seen once. The ten most abundant clones make up around 21% of the sample. With respect to this clone: This receptor's antigen is unknown. No qualities accompany the bases; no much larger clone lies one base away.

The research as a whole found: In the 0.1-3.0 mg/kg groups, partial responders had among the lowest normalized peripheral clonal expansion, particularly in CD8+ T cells. Low levels of normalized T-cell clonal expansion were also seen in some patients who did not respond. After ivuxolimab, CD8+ T cells had more expanded clones than CD4+ T cells on average. At doses from 0.1 to 3.0 mg/kg, clonal expansion was seen in both CD4+ and CD8+ blood T cells between baseline and week 6. The antigen specificity of the peripheral T cells that underwent clonal expansion was not determined.

The trial excluded patients who had a history of autoimmune disease or who were on systemic immunosuppression. In every dose cohort, peripheral blood was drawn for TCR sequencing at baseline, cycle 4 day 1, and cycle 7 day 1. Samples were obtained from an open-label, multicenter, first-in-human phase I dose-escalation trial of ivuxolimab. Adults with locally advanced or metastatic head and neck squamous cell, hepatocellular, melanoma or renal cell carcinoma were enrolled in the trial. CD4+ and CD8+ T cells were sorted separately from peripheral blood before TCR sequencing. Per the germline V gene, SGHRS is the CDR1 and YFSETQ is the CDR2. V is clipped by 4 bases and J by 6 bases, and the sequence between their germline boundaries is 12 bases long. There are 13 amino acids in the CDR3, from cysteine to phenylalanine inclusive. Only CDR3 DNA remains: 39 bases, in frame from the first base.

The sequencing here drew on CD4+ or CD8+ T cells sorted from blood, taken in a trial of the OX40 agonist ivuxolimab. The V and J segments used are TRBV5-1 and TRBJ2-3; the D gene is perhaps TRBD2, from 5 matching bases. This TCR was sampled from an adult with an advanced solid tumor such as melanoma, head and neck, liver or kidney cancer. The bases are TGCGCCAGCAGCCTGGACCGAGGGGATACGCAGTATTTT. Its product reads: CASSLDRGDTQYF.